These T cell receptor beta chains were read from a single sample in a study of blood T cell repertoires in COVID-19. TCRdb's table, derived via immunoSEQ multiplex PCR, lists solely in-frame clones and lacks some. Of about 76,000 clones in the sample, more than 75% were seen once. Sample: peripheral blood. Receptors originate from a man aged 50 to 60 with acute or convalescent COVID-19. CDR3s include the opening cysteine and the closing phenylalanine or tryptophan. Each record gives: J gene, V gene, clone size, CDR3 length, D gene, CDR3 DNA, CDR3 protein. The D gene is left open where the match is weak. Size tells how often a clone was seen (once, few, many) or the class of an expanded clone, and some rows leave it out.

>TRBJ1-1|TRBV6-2/TRBV6-3|-|11|-
TGTGCCAGCAGTCGAGACAGAGGAGCTTTCTTT
CASSRDRGAFF
>TRBJ2-7|TRBV27|few|17|TRBD2
TGTGCCAGCAGTTTGATTGAACTAGCGGGAGAAGGGATCGAGCAGTACTTC
CASSLIELAGEGIEQYF
>TRBJ1-1|TRBV18|-|14|-
TGTGCCAGCTCACCGAGGGGGTGGGGAGCAGAAGCTTTCTTT
CASSPRGWGAEAFF
>TRBJ1-2|TRBV28|-|12|-
TGTGCCAGCAGTCAGGGAGGCTATGGCTACACCTTC
CASSQGGYGYTF
>TRBJ2-1|TRBV7-2|-|17|TRBD2
TGTGCCAGCAGCTTAAGGGCTAGCGGAGGCTCCTACAATGAGCAGTTCTTC
CASSLRASGGSYNEQFF
>TRBJ1-4|TRBV7-6|-|15|TRBD1
TGTGCCAGCAGCTCCCCGGGACAGGCGGAAGAAAAACTGTTTTTT
CASSSPGQAEEKLFF
>TRBJ2-4|TRBV27|-|15|-
TGTGCCAGCAGTTTTGGGTCTGGGGGGGCGGACATTCAGTACTTC
CASSFGSGGADIQYF
>TRBJ1-1|TRBV27|-|15|TRBD1
TGTGCCAGCAGTTTACAGGGGGTCTATGGCACTGAAGCTTTCTTT
CASSLQGVYGTEAFF
>TRBJ2-3|TRBV28|-|16|TRBD2
TGTGCCAGCAGATCCGGGACTAGCGGGAGGGTAGATACGCAGTATTTT
CASRSGTSGRVDTQYF
>TRBJ1-2|TRBV10-1|-|17|-
TGCGCCAGCAGTGAGCCAACTCCTAGGTTAGCTAACTATGGCTACACCTTC
CASSEPTPRLANYGYTF
>TRBJ1-2|TRBV19|-|14|TRBD1
TGTGCCAGTAGCCCACAGGGGGCTGTTCTTGGCTACACCTTC
CASSPQGAVLGYTF
>TRBJ1-6|TRBV27|-|14|-
TGTGCCAGCAGTTTTCAGGGAAGTCGCTCACCCCTCCACTTT
CASSFQGSRSPLHF
>TRBJ2-1|TRBV7-3|few|17|-
TGTGCCAGCAGCTTCAGGAGCGGAGGTAGCTCCTACAATGAGCAGTTCTTC
CASSFRSGGSSYNEQFF
>TRBJ2-2|TRBV20-1|few|11|-
TGCAGTGCTTTAGCCACCGGGGAGCTGTTTTTT
CSALATGELFF
>TRBJ2-7|TRBV18|-|12|TRBD1
TGTGCCAGCTCACGACAGGGTTACGAGCAGTACTTC
CASSRQGYEQYF
>TRBJ2-7|TRBV10-1|-|16|TRBD2
TGCGCCAGCAGTGAACTCGTAGCGGGAGGGCTCTACGAGCAGTACTTC
CASSELVAGGLYEQYF
>TRBJ1-4|TRBV6-2/TRBV6-3|once|13|-
TGTGCCAGCAGTTACGAAGGGGAGCGGGAACTGTTTTTT
CASSYEGERELFF
>TRBJ1-3|TRBV7-2|-|15|TRBD1
TGTGCCAGCAGCCCTACCCGGACAGGCGGAAACACCATATATTTT
CASSPTRTGGNTIYF
>TRBJ1-2|TRBV6-5|-|13|-
TGTGCCAGCAGCCGGGGGGCGGATTATGGCTACACCTTC
CASSRGADYGYTF
>TRBJ1-6|TRBV18|-|15|-
TGTGCCAGCTCACTTTTTAGCTCCTATAATTCACCCCTCCACTTT
CASSLFSSYNSPLHF
>TRBJ2-1|TRBV18|-|14|TRBD2
TGTGCCAGCTCACCAGATGGGGGCGGGAGGGCCCCCCTCTTC
CASSPDGGGRAPLF
>TRBJ1-1|TRBV5-1|-|17|TRBD1
TGCGCCAGCAGCCCCGGGACAGTAATTACTATGAACACTGAAGCTTTCTTT
CASSPGTVITMNTEAFF
>TRBJ2-5|TRBV7-6|once|15|-
TGTGCCAGCAGCTTAAGACAGGCCGAGTGGGAGACCCAGTACTTC
CASSLRQAEWETQYF
>TRBJ1-1|TRBV3-1/TRBV3-2|-|14|-
TGTGCCAGCAGCCCTTCAGGGGCTAACACTGAAGCTTTCTTT
CASSPSGANTEAFF
>TRBJ2-7|TRBV11-2|-|11|-
TGTGCCAGCAGGCTAGTATACGAGCAGTACTTC
CASRLVYEQYF
>TRBJ1-1|TRBV15|-|13|-
TGTGCCACCAGCAGAGATCCGGGGGCTGAAGCTTTCTTT
CATSRDPGAEAFF
>TRBJ2-2|TRBV5-5|-|16|-
TGTGCCAGCAGTCGGAGGGAATTCCTGGGGCCCGGGGAGCTGTTTTTT
CASSRREFLGPGELFF
>TRBJ2-1|TRBV9|-|13|-
TGTGCCAGCAGCGTCCTGGACAGCAATGAGCAGTTCTTC
CASSVLDSNEQFF
>TRBJ2-5|TRBV19|-|15|TRBD2
TGTGCCAGTATGCCAACCGGGACTAGCGTGGAGACCCAGTACTTC
CASMPTGTSVETQYF
>TRBJ2-1|TRBV27|-|15|-
TGTGCCAGCAGTCCTCGACAGAGCTCCTACAATGAGCAGTTCTTC
CASSPRQSSYNEQFF
>TRBJ2-7|TRBV25-1|-|13|-
TGTGCCAGCAGTTTGGACAGAACCTACGAGCAGTACTTC
CASSLDRTYEQYF
>TRBJ2-3|TRBV20-1|-|14|-
TGCAGTGCTAGTTTTGGGAGGAGGACAGATACGCAGTATTTT
CSASFGRRTDTQYF
>TRBJ1-1|TRBV30|-|13|TRBD1
TGTGCCTGGGACAGGGGGCGTCGGACTGAAGCTTTCTTT
CAWDRGRRTEAFF
>TRBJ1-5|TRBV25-1|-|16|TRBD1
TGTGCCAGCAGTGCCCAGAACAGGGGGAATAACCAGCCCCAGCATTTT
CASSAQNRGNNQPQHF
>TRBJ2-7|TRBV18|-|15|TRBD2
TGTGCCAGCTCACCACCGGCTAGCGGGAGAGGCGAGCAGTACTTC
CASSPPASGRGEQYF
>TRBJ2-1|TRBV9|-|13|-
TGTGCCAGCAGCCCAACAGGGTTCAATGAGCAGTTCTTC
CASSPTGFNEQFF
>TRBJ2-1|TRBV27|-|15|TRBD2
TGTGCCAGCAGCTCACTAGCGGGAGGGCCGGGTGAGCAGTTCTTC
CASSSLAGGPGEQFF
>TRBJ2-6|TRBV7-8|-|18|TRBD1
TGTGCCAGCAGCCCCCGGGACAGGCACTCCTCTGGGGCCAACGTCCTGACTTTC
CASSPRDRHSSGANVLTF
>TRBJ2-7|TRBV2|-|15|TRBD1
TGTGCCAGCAGTCCCGGGACAGGGGCCCCCTACGAGCAGTACTTC
CASSPGTGAPYEQYF
>TRBJ2-3|TRBV27|-|14|-
TGTGCCAGCAGGTGGGGAGATAGCACAGATACGCAGTATTTT
CASRWGDSTDTQYF
>TRBJ1-5|TRBV6-5|-|14|-
TGTGCCAGCAGTTACTCGTGGGGGGATCAGCCCCAGCATTTT
CASSYSWGDQPQHF
>TRBJ1-6|TRBV13|-|15|-
TGTGCCAGCAGCTCCCGGACAGTCGGTAATTCACCCCTCCACTTT
CASSSRTVGNSPLHF
>TRBJ2-3|TRBV3-1/TRBV3-2|-|16|TRBD1
TGTGCCAGCAGCCAATGGTCCGGGACAGGGGGAGATACGCAGTATTTT
CASSQWSGTGGDTQYF
>TRBJ2-2|TRBV20-1|-|11|-
TGCAGTGCTAGTAATAGCGGGGAGCTGTTTTTT
CSASNSGELFF
>TRBJ1-6|TRBV5-1|-|14|TRBD1
TGCGCCAGCACTCTCGGACAGGGGAATTCACCCCTCCACTTT
CASTLGQGNSPLHF
>TRBJ2-5|TRBV12-3/TRBV12-4|-|12|-
TGTGCCAGCAGTTTCGATCGGGAGACCCAGTACTTC
CASSFDRETQYF
>TRBJ2-5|TRBV2|few|13|-
TGTGCCAGCAGCCGGGGGACGCAAGAGACCCAGTACTTC
CASSRGTQETQYF
>TRBJ2-5|TRBV5-1|-|17|TRBD2
TGCGCCAGCAGCTCCGGGACTAGCGGGTTATTCGGGGAGACCCAGTACTTC
CASSSGTSGLFGETQYF
>TRBJ1-1|TRBV7-3|once|13|-
TGTGCCAGCAGCTTCGACAAGAACACTGAAGCTTTCTTT
CASSFDKNTEAFF
>TRBJ2-7|TRBV4-1|-|17|-
TGCGCCAGCAGCCAAGATTTCGCGACAGGCCTCTCCTACGAGCAGTACTTC
CASSQDFATGLSYEQYF
>TRBJ2-3|TRBV10-3|-|12|-
TGTGCCATCAGTCAGGGTGCAGATACGCAGTATTTT
CAISQGADTQYF
>TRBJ1-5|TRBV12-3/TRBV12-4|few|13|-
TGTGCCAGCAGTTTAGCGTACGGTCAGCCCCAGCATTTT
CASSLAYGQPQHF
>TRBJ1-1|TRBV7-9|-|15|TRBD1
TGTGCCAGCAGGGGCCTGGGGGACAGGGAGGTTGAAGCTTTCTTT
CASRGLGDREVEAFF
>TRBJ2-3|TRBV6-5|-|14|-
TGTGCCAGACTGGGGACTTTAGGGGCAGATACGCAGTATTTT
CARLGTLGADTQYF